This is a list of T cell receptor beta chains from one sample in a study of cytomegalovirus exposure and HLA in healthy donors. Generated by immunoSEQ multiplex PCR, the TCRdb table keeps only in-frame clones and is missing some. The sample holds around 140,000 clones, more than 70% seen once. The sample comprised PBMCs. These TCRs come from a man aged 35 to 55 in good health and CMV-seronegative. CDR3s include the opening cysteine and the closing phenylalanine or tryptophan. D genes are given only for firm matches. A clone size is listed for some rows: how often the clone was seen (once, few, many), or a class if it is expanded.

TRBJ1-5	-	TRBV6-5	TRBD1	TGTGCCAGCAGCCGTACCGGGACAGGCGATCAGCCCCAGCATTTT	CASSRTGTGDQPQHF
TRBJ1-2	-	TRBV5-1	-	TGCGCCAGCAGCTTGTCACCCGAGGGTGGCTACACCTTC	CASSLSPEGGYTF
TRBJ2-1	-	TRBV10-1	TRBD2	TGCGCCAGCAGTGCCGGGACTAGCCCCTACAATGAGCAGTTCTTC	CASSAGTSPYNEQFF
TRBJ2-7	-	TRBV5-1	TRBD1	TGCGCCAGCAGCCTGGCCGGACAGGGGGCTAACGAGCAGTACTTC	CASSLAGQGANEQYF
TRBJ1-6	-	TRBV11-2	TRBD1	TGTGCCAGCAGTAAGAGTGGGGACAGGGCCTATAATTCACCCCTCCACTTT	CASSKSGDRAYNSPLHF
TRBJ2-5	-	TRBV19	-	TGTGCCAGTAGTGGTCAGGGGCGAAAGACCCAGTACTTC	CASSGQGRKTQYF
TRBJ2-7	-	TRBV6-4	-	TGTGCCAGCAGTAGGGGACTGGGCTCCTACGAGCAGTACTTC	CASSRGLGSYEQYF
TRBJ1-5	-	TRBV28	TRBD1	TGTGCCAGCGCCTGGGTCGAGGGGGCGAGCCTGGGTCAGCCCCAGCATTTT	CASAWVEGASLGQPQHF
TRBJ1-5	-	TRBV19	-	TGTGCCAGTAGCCCGATTGACAGTATCTCCCAGCCCCAGCATTTT	CASSPIDSISQPQHF
TRBJ2-1	-	TRBV7-2	TRBD2	TGTGCCAGCAGCTTAAGGACTAGCGGGGGGGCGGTCAATGAGCAGTTCTTC	CASSLRTSGGAVNEQFF
TRBJ2-3	once	TRBV5-1	TRBD2	TGCGCCAGCAGCTTGGCCGGGGGGGGGCTACTAGATACGCAGTATTTT	CASSLAGGGLLDTQYF
TRBJ2-7	-	TRBV27	TRBD1	TGTGCCAGCAGTCTCCAGACAGGGGGTACCTACGAGCAGTACTTC	CASSLQTGGTYEQYF
TRBJ2-3	-	TRBV5-4	TRBD2	TGTGCCAGCAGCGCCGGACTAGCTTCTAGCACAGATACGCAGTATTTT	CASSAGLASSTDTQYF
TRBJ1-2	-	TRBV6-6	TRBD1	TGTGCCAGCAGTTACTCGAACCAGGGGGCGAAAGGCTACACCTTC	CASSYSNQGAKGYTF
TRBJ1-3	-	TRBV21-1	-	TGTGCCAGCAGCAAAGTCTGGTGGACAGGCCGTTCTGGAAACACCATATATTTT	CASSKVWWTGRSGNTIYF
TRBJ2-7	-	TRBV28	TRBD1	TGTGCCAGCAGGCAATCCTGGGACAGGATCTACGAGCAATACTTC	CASRQSWDRIYEQYF
TRBJ1-4	-	TRBV4-3	-	TGCGCCAGCAGCCAAGATCTACTCTTTCCTAATGAAAAACTGTTTTTT	CASSQDLLFPNEKLFF
TRBJ2-7	few	TRBV2	TRBD2	TGTGCCAGCAGTCCCGGGAGGGACGGTGAGCAGTACTTC	CASSPGRDGEQYF
TRBJ1-6	-	TRBV6-5	-	TGTGCCAGCAGTTACTTTAAACCGAGGAATTCACCCCTCCACTTT	CASSYFKPRNSPLHF
TRBJ2-5	-	TRBV5-1	TRBD1	TGCGCCAGCAGCCGGAGCCAACAGGGGGCTGGAGAGACCCAGTACTTC	CASSRSQQGAGETQYF
TRBJ2-7	-	TRBV7-2	TRBD2	TGTGCCAGCAGCCCCCTCCTAGCGGCCTCCTACGAGCAGTACTTC	CASSPLLAASYEQYF
TRBJ1-2	-	TRBV29-1	-	TGCAGCGTTGAAGATTCACGGACATCATTTAACTATGGCTACACCTTC	CSVEDSRTSFNYGYTF
TRBJ2-2	-	TRBV4-2	TRBD1	TGTGCCAGCAGCCATGGGACAGAAGCCGAAACCCTCACCGGGGAGCTGTTTTTT	CASSHGTEAETLTGELFF
TRBJ1-2	-	TRBV5-1	-	TGCGCCAGCAGCTTGACTACAGGCGCTCTGGGCTACACCTTC	CASSLTTGALGYTF
TRBJ2-5	-	TRBV28	-	TGTGCCAGCAGTTTGGGCAACCAAGAGACCCAGTACTTC	CASSLGNQETQYF
TRBJ1-5	few	TRBV4-1	-	TGCGCCAGCAGCCATGAGGCCGGCTATAGCAATCAGCCCCAGCATTTT	CASSHEAGYSNQPQHF
TRBJ2-7	-	TRBV10-3	TRBD1	TGTGCCATCAGTGAGGACAGGGTATCTGAGCAGTACTTC	CAISEDRVSEQYF
TRBJ1-3	-	TRBV6-5	-	TGTGCCAGCAGGGCCGGGAGGGACGAAGGAAACACCATATATTTT	CASRAGRDEGNTIYF
TRBJ1-6	-	TRBV5-1	TRBD1	TGCGCCAGCAGCAGCGGAAGTCAACAGGGGTCTGAGCGTTCACCCCTCCACTTT	CASSSGSQQGSERSPLHF
TRBJ1-2	-	TRBV7-3	TRBD1	TGTGCCAGCAGCTTAAACGCCAGGGGGAATGGCTACACCTTC	CASSLNARGNGYTF
TRBJ1-6	-	TRBV5-1	-	TGCGCCAGCAGCTCCCCGGAAGGAGGTTCACCCCTCCACTTT	CASSSPEGGSPLHF
TRBJ2-2	-	TRBV5-1	-	TGCGCCAGCAGCTTCTCAGCGGACACCGGGGAGCTGTTTTTT	CASSFSADTGELFF
TRBJ2-7	few	TRBV4-1	TRBD2	TGCGCCAGCAGCCAAGGGGAGGGGCTAGGGCAGTACTTC	CASSQGEGLGQYF
TRBJ1-2	few	TRBV9	-	TGTGCCAGCAGCGTAGGGGGGCGTCTCTATGGCTACACCTTC	CASSVGGRLYGYTF
TRBJ2-2	-	TRBV7-9	TRBD2	TGTGCCAGCAGCCCCTCTCGGGGGGGCACCGGGGAGCTGTTTTTT	CASSPSRGGTGELFF
TRBJ2-7	-	TRBV4-1	-	TGCGCCAGCAGCCAAAGCCAGGGGCCCTACGAGCAGTACTTC	CASSQSQGPYEQYF
TRBJ1-2	-	TRBV29-1	TRBD1	TGCAGTGCTGGACAGGTCTATGGCTACACCTTC	CSAGQVYGYTF